This section outlines one T cell receptor (beta chain) sequence together with its context. Its antigen is as yet unknown. This CDR3 contains 11 residues. Trimming cost V 4 bases and J 7 bases, with 5 bases left between them. Germline V gene sequence: CDR1 MNHEY, CDR2 SVGAGI. The data stem from a study of cytomegalovirus exposure and HLA in healthy donors. The PCR made use of 60 Vbeta and 13 Jbeta primers. Here immunoSEQ multiplex PCR was the method, and the copy in TCRdb shows in-frame clones only, minus some. The sample includes approximately 70,000 clones, about 70% of them seen just once. Study-level results: In vitro data verified a few CMV-associated chains as specific for CMV antigens. What was likely a sequencing artifact was a cluster of highly shared sequence variants. It was reported that TCR beta sequences correctly inferred the HLA-A and HLA-B alleles for most subjects. Indistinguishable V segments such as TRBV6-2 and TRBV6-3 were excluded.

The sequence came from a man aged 35-49 years in good health and CMV-seropositive. The sample taken for sequencing was PBMCs. V gene TRBV6-5 combines with J gene TRBJ2-1; D gene unclear. CDR3 sequence reads: CASSSFNEQFF. CDR3 in DNA: TGTGCCAGCAGTTCCTTTAATGAGCAGTTCTTC.